The clone carrying this T cell receptor beta chain has a count of ten or more. Its specificity is unknown. TCRdb recomputed calls from the 5' RACE reads with MiXCR, one row per CDR3 protein. The table shows more than 250,000 distinct CDR3 sequences, with roughly 12% occurring only once. The data are from a study of CD8 T cells in ankylosing spondylitis. Between the trimmed V and J ends, which lost 6 bases and 5 bases, there was a span of 13 bases. The CDR3 contains 13 residues. Study-wide points: Within ankylosing spondylitis blood, a TCR beta motif made up of roughly eight highly homologous variants appeared to be characteristic. In synovial fluid and blood from reactive arthritis, some motif variants were previously reported. A CD8+ phenotype characterized the disease-linked clones, which were relatively rare in peripheral blood.

The genes are TRBV12-3 or TRBV12-4 and TRBJ1-2; maybe TRBD1 (5 bases). The sequenced material came from blood, either unsorted or a sorted T cell fraction (not recorded which). The clonotype was recovered from a female donor with ankylosing spondylitis or in good health (not recorded which). The CDR3 is CASRPDTKYGYTF. DNA for the CDR3: TGTGCCAGCAGACCGGACACGAAATATGGCTACACCTTC.